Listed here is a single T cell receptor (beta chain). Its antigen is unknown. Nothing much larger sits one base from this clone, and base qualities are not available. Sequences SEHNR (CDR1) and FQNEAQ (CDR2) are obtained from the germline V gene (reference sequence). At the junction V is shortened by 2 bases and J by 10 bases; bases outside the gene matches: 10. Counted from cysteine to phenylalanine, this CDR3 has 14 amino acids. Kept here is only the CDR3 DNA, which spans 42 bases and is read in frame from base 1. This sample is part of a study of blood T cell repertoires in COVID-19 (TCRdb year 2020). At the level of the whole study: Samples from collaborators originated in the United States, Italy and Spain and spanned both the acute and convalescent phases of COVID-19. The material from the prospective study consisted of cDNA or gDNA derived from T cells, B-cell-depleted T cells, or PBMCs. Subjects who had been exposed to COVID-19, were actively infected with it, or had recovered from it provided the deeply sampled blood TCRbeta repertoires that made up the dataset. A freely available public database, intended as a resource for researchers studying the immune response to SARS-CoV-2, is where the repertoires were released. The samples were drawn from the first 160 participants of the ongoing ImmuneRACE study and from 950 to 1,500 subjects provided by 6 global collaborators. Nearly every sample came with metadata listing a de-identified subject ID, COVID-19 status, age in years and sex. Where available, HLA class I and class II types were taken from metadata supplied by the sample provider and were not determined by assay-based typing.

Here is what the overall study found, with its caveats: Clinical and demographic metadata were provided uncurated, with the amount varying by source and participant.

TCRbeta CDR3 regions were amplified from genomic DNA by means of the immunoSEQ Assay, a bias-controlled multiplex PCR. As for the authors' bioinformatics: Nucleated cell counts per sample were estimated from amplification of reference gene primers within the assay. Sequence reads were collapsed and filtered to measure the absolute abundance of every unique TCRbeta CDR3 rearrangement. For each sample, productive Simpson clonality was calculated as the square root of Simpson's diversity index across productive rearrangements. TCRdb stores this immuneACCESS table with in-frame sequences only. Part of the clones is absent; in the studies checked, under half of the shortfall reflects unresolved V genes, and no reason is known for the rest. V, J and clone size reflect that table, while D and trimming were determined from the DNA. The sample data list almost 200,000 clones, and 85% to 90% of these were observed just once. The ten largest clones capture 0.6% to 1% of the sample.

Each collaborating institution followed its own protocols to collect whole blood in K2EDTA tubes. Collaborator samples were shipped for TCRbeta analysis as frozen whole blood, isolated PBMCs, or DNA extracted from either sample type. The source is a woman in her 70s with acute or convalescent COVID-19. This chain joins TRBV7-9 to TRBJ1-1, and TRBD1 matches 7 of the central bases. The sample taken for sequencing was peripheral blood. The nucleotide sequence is TGTGCCAGCAGCTTAACCGGGACAGCCGCCGGAGCTTTCTTT. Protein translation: CASSLTGTAAGAFF.